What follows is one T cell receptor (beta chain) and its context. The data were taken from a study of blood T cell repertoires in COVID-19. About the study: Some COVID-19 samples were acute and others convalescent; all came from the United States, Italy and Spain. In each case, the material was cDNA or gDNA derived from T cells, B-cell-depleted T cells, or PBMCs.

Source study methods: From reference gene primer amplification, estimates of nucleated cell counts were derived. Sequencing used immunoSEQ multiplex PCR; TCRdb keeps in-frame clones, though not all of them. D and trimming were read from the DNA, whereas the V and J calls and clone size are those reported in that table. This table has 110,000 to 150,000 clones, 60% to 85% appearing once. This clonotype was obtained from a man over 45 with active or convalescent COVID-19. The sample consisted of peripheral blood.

The CDR3, as DNA: TGTGCCAGCAGTTACTCGGGGGGGGCTTCAGATACGCAGTATTTT. Its protein is CASSYSGGASDTQYF. This chain joins TRBV6-5 and TRBJ2-3; D is perhaps TRBD2 (7 bases). The CDR3 length is 15 residues. The V end lost 0 bases, the J end lost 4 bases, and 11 bases lay between the germline ends. From germline, CDR1 is MNHEY and CDR2 SVGAGI.